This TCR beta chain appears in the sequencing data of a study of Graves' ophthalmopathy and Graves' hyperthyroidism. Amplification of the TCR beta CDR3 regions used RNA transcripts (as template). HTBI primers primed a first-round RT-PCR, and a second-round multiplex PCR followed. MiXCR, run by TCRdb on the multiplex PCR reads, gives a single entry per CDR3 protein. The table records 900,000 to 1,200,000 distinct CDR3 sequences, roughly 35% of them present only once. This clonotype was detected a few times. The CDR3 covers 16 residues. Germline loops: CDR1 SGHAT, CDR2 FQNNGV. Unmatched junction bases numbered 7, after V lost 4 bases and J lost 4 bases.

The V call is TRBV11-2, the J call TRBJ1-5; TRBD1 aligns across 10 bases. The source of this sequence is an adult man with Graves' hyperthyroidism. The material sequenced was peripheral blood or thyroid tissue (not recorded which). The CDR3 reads CASSSRDRGQNQPQHF. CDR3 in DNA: TGTGCCAGCAGCTCCCGGGACAGGGGCCAGAATCAGCCCCAGCATTTT.